This is a list of T cell receptor beta chains from one sample in a study of blood T cell repertoires in COVID-19. Repertoires were generated with immunoSEQ multiplex PCR, while TCRdb's copy carries only in-frame clones and drops some. The repertoire holds about 140,000 clones, with 60% to 80% as singletons. Sequencing was carried out using PBMCs or T cells enriched from blood (not recorded which). Every receptor here comes from a woman aged 45 to 65 who had recovered from COVID-19. Both conserved end residues are part of each CDR3. A D gene is named only where the DNA matches it firmly. Clone size is shown for a subset of rows, as once, few, many or a class of expanded clone.

d_call j_call v_call clone_size cdr3_nt cdr3_aa
- TRBJ2-2 TRBV7-3 - TGTGCCAGCAGCCTGCTCAGGGGAACCGGGGAGCTGTTTTTT CASSLLRGTGELFF
- TRBJ1-4 TRBV28 - TGTGCCAGCACTGCAGGTATAGAGGAAAAACTGTTTTTT CASTAGIEEKLFF
TRBD1 TRBJ1-6 TRBV30 - TGTGCCTGGAGCGAACAGGGGGTGAGTTCACCCCTCCACTTT CAWSEQGVSSPLHF
TRBD1 TRBJ1-2 TRBV7-9 - TGTGCCAGCAGCCACGTAGACAGGGGGCTATTAGGCGGCTACACCTTC CASSHVDRGLLGGYTF
- TRBJ1-1 TRBV29-1 few TGCAGCGTTGCCGGCCCCGGGTTAAGTGAAGCTTTCTTT CSVAGPGLSEAFF
- TRBJ2-5 TRBV6-1 once TGTGCCAGCAGTGAAGGGGCGAGGGGGGGTTTTCAAGAGACCCAGTACTTC CASSEGARGGFQETQYF
- TRBJ1-1 TRBV10-3 - TGTGCCATCAGTGAAGGATACTACAGGGAGGGGGAGAACACTGAAGCTTTCTTT CAISEGYYREGENTEAFF
TRBD1 TRBJ1-1 TRBV27 few TGTGCCAGTATAGGGGGCGCAGCTGAAGCTTTCTTT CASIGGAAEAFF
TRBD1 TRBJ2-7 TRBV27 - TGTGCCAGCAGCTCCTCCCCCCGGACAGGGGAACCCAAGCAGTACTTC CASSSSPRTGEPKQYF
- TRBJ2-4 TRBV7-9 once TGTGCCAGCAGCTTAGCCCTGCAGGGCGCCAAAAACATTCAGTACTTC CASSLALQGAKNIQYF
TRBD1 TRBJ1-2 TRBV14 - TGTGCCAGCAGCCCCGCAGGGGGAGGTCGTGGCTACACCTTC CASSPAGGGRGYTF
- TRBJ1-5 TRBV28 - TGTGCCAGCAGCACAGGCGTTCAGCCCCAGCATTTT CASSTGVQPQHF
- TRBJ2-3 TRBV2 once TGTGCCAGCAGTGATTTAGGAGTATACACAGATACGCAGTATTTT CASSDLGVYTDTQYF
- TRBJ2-7 TRBV4-1 - TGCGCCAGCAGCCCGCGGGGCTCCTACGAGCAGTACTTC CASSPRGSYEQYF
- TRBJ1-5 TRBV11-3 - TGTGCCAGCAGCTTAGATCTATCAGCCCGACAGGCAACTAAAGGTCAGCCCCAGCATTTT CASSLDLSARQATKGQPQHF
- TRBJ1-5 TRBV12-5 - TGTGCTAGTGCCGTAGGCAATCAGCCCCAGCATTTT CASAVGNQPQHF
- TRBJ1-6 TRBV11-2 - TGTGCCAGCAGCTTACAGGGGAGCTCCTATAATTCACCCCTCCACTTT CASSLQGSSYNSPLHF